The T cell receptor beta chain described here comes from a study of PD-1 blockade in classical Hodgkin lymphoma. Study observations and caveats: At C4D1, TCR diversity had climbed significantly for CD4+ cells, though not for CD8+ cells. The diversity seen at baseline in complete responders resembled that of newly diagnosed patients.

This clone was detected once. Its antigen is still unknown. Trimming pared 1 base from V and 5 bases from J, leaving 12 bases between. From germline, CDR1 is SGHVS and CDR2 FQNEAQ. The CDR3 is 15 residues long. Brentuximab vedotin exposure varied among the patients, all of whom had relapsed after autologous stem cell transplantation. Patients had relapsed/refractory classical Hodgkin lymphoma with complete response, partial response or progressive disease as best response. Measured with immunoSEQ multiplex PCR; TCRdb has only the in-frame clones, and not every one. The sample consists of 20,000 to 30,000 clones, approximately 81% of them appearing once.

The chain carries TRBV7-8 and TRBJ2-1; D uncertain. Sequencing was performed on peripheral blood mononuclear cells (PBMCs), taken before the second cycle of nivolumab. This clonotype was obtained from a human donor with classical Hodgkin lymphoma. The CDR3 reads CASSLGVEWHNEQFF. CDR3 nucleotide sequence: TGTGCCAGCAGCTTAGGGGTCGAATGGCACAATGAGCAGTTCTTC.